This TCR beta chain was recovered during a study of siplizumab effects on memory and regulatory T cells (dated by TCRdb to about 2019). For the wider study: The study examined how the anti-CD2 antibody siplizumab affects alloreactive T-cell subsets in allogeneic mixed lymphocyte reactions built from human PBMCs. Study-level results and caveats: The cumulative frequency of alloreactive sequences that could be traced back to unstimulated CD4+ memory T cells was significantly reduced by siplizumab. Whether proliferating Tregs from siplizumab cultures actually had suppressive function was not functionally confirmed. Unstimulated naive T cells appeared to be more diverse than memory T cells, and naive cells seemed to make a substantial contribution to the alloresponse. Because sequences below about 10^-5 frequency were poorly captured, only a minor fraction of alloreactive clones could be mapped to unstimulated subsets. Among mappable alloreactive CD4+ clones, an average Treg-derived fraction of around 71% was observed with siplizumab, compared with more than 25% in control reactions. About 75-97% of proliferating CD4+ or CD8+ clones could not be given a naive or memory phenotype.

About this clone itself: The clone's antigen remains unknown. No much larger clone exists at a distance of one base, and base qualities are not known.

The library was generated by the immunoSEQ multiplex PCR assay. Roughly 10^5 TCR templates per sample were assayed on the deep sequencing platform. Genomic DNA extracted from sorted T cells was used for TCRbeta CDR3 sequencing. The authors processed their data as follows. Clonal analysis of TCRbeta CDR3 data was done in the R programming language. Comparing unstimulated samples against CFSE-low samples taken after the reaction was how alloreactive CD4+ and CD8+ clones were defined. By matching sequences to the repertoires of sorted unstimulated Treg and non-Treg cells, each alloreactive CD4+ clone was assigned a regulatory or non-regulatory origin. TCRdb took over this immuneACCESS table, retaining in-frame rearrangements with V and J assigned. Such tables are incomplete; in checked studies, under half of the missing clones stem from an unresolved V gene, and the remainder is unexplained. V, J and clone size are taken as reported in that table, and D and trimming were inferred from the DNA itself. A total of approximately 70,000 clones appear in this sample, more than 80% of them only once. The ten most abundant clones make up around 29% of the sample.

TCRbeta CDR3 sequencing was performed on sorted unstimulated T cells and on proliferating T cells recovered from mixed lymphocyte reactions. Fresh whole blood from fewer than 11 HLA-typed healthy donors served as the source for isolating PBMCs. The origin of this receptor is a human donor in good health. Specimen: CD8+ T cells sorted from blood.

The CDR3 region reads CASSYSGGSSYNEQFF. The nucleotide sequence reads as follows: TGTGCCAGCAGTTACTCTGGCGGGAGCTCCTACAATGAGCAGTTCTTC. The sequence joins TRBV6-6 to TRBJ2-1; 7 nucleotides in the junction match TRBD2. There are 16 amino acids in the CDR3, from cysteine to phenylalanine inclusive. CDR3 DNA only is kept here, 48 bases in frame from base 1. CDR1 and CDR2 are read off the germline V gene (reference sequence) as MNHNY and SVGAGI. Clipping removes 0 bases from V and 0 bases from J, with 2 as the unmatched junction base count.